Each of the 3 T cell receptor beta chains below was sequenced from the same sample in a study of T cells in Graves' hyperthyroidism and ophthalmopathy. RNA transcripts gave rise to amplified TCR beta CDR3 regions. HTBI primers drove first-round RT-PCR of the TCR CDR3. MiXCR, applied by TCRdb to the multiplex PCR reads, yields one record per CDR3 protein. Here the sample spans some 620,000 distinct CDR3 sequences, roughly 16% being singletons. Sequencing was performed on blood. Source of these receptors: a woman in her 30s with Graves' hyperthyroidism.

This clonotype came up a few times. The chain has TRBV6-1 and TRBJ2-7; the match to TRBD2 covers 8 bases. The CDR3 is made up of 16 amino acids. V shed 8 bases, J shed 2 bases, and the junction held 14 bases outside the gene matches. Germline values: CDR1 MNHNS, CDR2 SASEGT. CDR3 DNA: TGTGCCAGCCGGGCCCTAGGGCTAGCGGGTCCCTACGAGCAGTACTTC. Protein product: CASRALGLAGPYEQYF.

This sequence joins TRBV20-1 and TRBJ2-3, with D tentatively TRBD1 or TRBD2 (5 bases each). Germline CDR1 DFQATT, CDR2 SNEGSKA (reference sequence). With 0 bases removed from V and 0 bases from J, the gap between germline ends came to 13 bases. CDR3 size: 16 residues. The CDR3 loop reads CSARELRGISTDTQYF. The CDR3 DNA reads TGCAGTGCTAGAGAACTCCGGGGCATTAGCACAGATACGCAGTATTTT.

This clonotype was recorded many times. The rearrangement joins TRBV28 to TRBJ1-5; D not resolved. V gave up 7 bases and J gave up 0 bases, with 4 bases separating them. CDR1 and CDR2 (germline): MDHEN, SYDVKM. This CDR3 is 12 amino acids long. In DNA form, the CDR3 reads TGTGCCAGCAAGCCTAGCAATCAGCCCCAGCATTTT. Its protein is CASKPSNQPQHF.